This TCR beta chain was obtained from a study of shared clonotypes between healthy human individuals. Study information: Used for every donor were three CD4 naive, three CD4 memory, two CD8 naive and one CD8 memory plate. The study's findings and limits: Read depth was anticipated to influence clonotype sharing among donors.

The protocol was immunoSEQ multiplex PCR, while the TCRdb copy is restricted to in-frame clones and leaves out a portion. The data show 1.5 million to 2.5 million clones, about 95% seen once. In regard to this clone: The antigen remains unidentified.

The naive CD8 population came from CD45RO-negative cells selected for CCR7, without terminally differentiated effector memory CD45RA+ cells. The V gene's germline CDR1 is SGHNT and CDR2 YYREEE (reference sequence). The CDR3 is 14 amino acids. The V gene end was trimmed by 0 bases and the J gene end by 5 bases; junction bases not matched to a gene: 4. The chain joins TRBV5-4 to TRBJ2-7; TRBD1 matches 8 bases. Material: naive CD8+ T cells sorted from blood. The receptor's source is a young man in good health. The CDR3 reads CASSLGQGLDEQYF. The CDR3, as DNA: TGTGCCAGCAGCTTGGGACAGGGGCTGGACGAGCAGTACTTC.